The TCR beta chain described here comes from a study of human T cells and chemical hapten exposure. Overall study: Mostly female, the patients presented with alopecia areata, totalis or universalis. TCR yields per sample varied, mainly owing to small pooled library volume differences.

Sample time point: pre-sensitization, week 0. Noted treatment: therapeutic diphenylcyclopropenone sensitization with weekly scalp DPC. The CDR3 totals 14 residues. The germline gives CDR1 DFQATT, CDR2 SNEGSKA (reference sequence). The V gene end was trimmed by 3 bases and the J gene end by 4 bases; junction bases not matched to a gene: 6. This clonotype was found many times. Under the authors' procedure: Per-sample TCR counts ranged from about 20,000 to 750,000, median about 100,000. TCRdb processed the RACE reads anew with MiXCR; each CDR3 protein has one entry. The V and J calls shown here were made by TCRdb, not taken from the authors' results. This sample carries some 360,000 distinct CDR3 sequences, about 5.1% of them seen once, and the ten largest clones take 2.6%.

The specimen comprised whole blood, sampled in connection with sensitization to the hapten diphenylcyclopropenone (DPC). The TCR originated in a woman aged 45-60 years with alopecia areata. Some clones in this sample may be carry-over from other donors' samples. This chain joins TRBV20-1 and TRBJ2-1, with 7 bases aligning to TRBD2. CDR3 DNA sequence: TGCAGTGCTAGTAGACTAGCTGGGTACAATGAGCAGTTCTTC. It codes for CSASRLAGYNEQFF.